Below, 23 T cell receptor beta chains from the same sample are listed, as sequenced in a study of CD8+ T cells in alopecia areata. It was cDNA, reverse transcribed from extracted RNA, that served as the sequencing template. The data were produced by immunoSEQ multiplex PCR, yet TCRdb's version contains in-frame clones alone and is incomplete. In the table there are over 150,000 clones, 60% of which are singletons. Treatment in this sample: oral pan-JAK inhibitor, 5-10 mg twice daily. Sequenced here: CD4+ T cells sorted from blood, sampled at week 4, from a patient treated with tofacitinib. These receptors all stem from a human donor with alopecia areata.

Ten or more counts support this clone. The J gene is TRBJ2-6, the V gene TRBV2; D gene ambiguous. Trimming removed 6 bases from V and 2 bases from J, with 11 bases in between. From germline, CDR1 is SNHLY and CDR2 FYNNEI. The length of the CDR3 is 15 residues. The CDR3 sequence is CASRRSTAGANVLTF. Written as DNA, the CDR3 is TGTGCCAGCAGGAGGAGTACGGCTGGGGCCAACGTCCTGACTTTC.

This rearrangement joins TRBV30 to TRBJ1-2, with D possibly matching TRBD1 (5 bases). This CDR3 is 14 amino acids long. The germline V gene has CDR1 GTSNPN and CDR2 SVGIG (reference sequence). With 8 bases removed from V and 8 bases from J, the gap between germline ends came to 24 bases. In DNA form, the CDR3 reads TGTGCCCGAGGACCAGCGGGGCTGTTTGGCGGCTACACCTTC. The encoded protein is CARGPAGLFGGYTF.

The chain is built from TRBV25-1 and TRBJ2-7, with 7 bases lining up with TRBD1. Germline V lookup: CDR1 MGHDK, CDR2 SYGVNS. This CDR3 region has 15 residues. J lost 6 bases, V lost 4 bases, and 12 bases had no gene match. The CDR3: CASSAVQGVHGEQYF. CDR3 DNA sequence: TGTGCCAGCAGTGCAGTCCAGGGGGTACACGGCGAGCAGTACTTC.

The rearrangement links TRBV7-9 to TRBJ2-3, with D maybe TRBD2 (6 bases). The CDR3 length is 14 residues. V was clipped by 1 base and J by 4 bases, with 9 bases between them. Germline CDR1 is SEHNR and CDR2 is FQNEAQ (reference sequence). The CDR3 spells CASSLGGGADTQYF. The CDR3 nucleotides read TGTGCCAGCAGCTTAGGTGGCGGGGCAGATACGCAGTATTTT.

In nucleotides, the CDR3 is TGTGCCAGCAGCTTGGGCGGGGGGACGGCAGATACGCAGTATTTT. It encodes CASSLGGGTADTQYF. This rearrangement joins TRBV5-4 to TRBJ2-3, with TRBD2 matching over 8 bases. Germline V gene sequence: CDR1 SGHNT, CDR2 YYREEE (reference sequence). The V segment lost 0 bases and the J segment 4 bases; nucleotides outside the gene matches: 4. The CDR3 runs to 15 residues.

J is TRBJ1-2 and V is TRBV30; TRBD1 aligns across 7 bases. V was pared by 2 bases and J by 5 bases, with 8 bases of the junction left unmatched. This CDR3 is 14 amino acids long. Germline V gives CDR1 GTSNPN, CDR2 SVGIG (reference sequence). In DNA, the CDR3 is TGTGCCTGGAGTTCTCGGGACAGAACTTATGGCTACACCTTC. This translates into CAWSSRDRTYGYTF.

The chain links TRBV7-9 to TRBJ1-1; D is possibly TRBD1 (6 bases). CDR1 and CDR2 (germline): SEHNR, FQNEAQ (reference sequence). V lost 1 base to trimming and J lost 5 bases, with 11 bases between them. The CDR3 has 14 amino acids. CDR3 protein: CASSLEQGLTEAFF. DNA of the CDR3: TGTGCCAGCAGCTTAGAACAGGGTTTAACTGAAGCTTTCTTT.

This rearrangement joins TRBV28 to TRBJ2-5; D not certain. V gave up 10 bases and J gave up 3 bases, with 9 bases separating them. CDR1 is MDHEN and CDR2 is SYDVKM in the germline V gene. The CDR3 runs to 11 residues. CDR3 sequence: CAISREETQYF. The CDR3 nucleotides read TGTGCCATTTCTAGGGAAGAGACCCAGTACTTC.

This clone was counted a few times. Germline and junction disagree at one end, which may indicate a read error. CDR3: CASSADTIAGEQFF. The CDR3 nucleotides are TGTGCTAGCAGCGCTGATACAATAGCGGGGGAGCAGTTCTTC. V gene TRBV7-7 combines with J gene TRBJ2-1; TRBD2 agrees at 8 bases. The V gene's germline CDR1 is SSHAT and CDR2 FNYEAQ (reference sequence). There are 14 residues in the CDR3.

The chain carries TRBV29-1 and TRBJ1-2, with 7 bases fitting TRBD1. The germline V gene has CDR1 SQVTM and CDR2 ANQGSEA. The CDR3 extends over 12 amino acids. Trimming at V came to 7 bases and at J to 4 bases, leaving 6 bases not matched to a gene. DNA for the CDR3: TGCAGCGGTGGAGGGGGCGGCTATGGCTACACCTTC. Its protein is CSGGGGGYGYTF.

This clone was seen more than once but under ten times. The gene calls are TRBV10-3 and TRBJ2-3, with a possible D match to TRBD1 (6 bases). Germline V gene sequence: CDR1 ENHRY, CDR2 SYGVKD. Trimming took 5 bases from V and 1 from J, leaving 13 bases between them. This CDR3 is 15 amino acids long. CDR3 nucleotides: TGTGCCATCAGTCGAACAGGGTCGGGCACAGATACGCAGTATTTT. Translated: CAISRTGSGTDTQYF.

In nucleotides, the CDR3 is TGTGCCAGCAGTGTGGGCAGGGAGTATCAGCCCCAGCATTTT. Translating gives CASSVGREYQPQHF. The J gene is TRBJ1-5, the V gene TRBV6-1, with D perhaps matching TRBD1 (5 bases). The ends were cut back, 4 bases at V and 5 bases at J, with 12 bases in the middle. This CDR3 is 14 amino acids long. From germline, CDR1 is MNHNS and CDR2 SASEGT.

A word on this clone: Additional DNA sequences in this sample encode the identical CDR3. The CDR3 DNA sequence: TGTGCCTGGAGGAGGACAGGGGATAATTCACCCCTCCACTTT. Its protein is CAWRRTGDNSPLHF. The chain uses TRBV30 and TRBJ1-6, with TRBD1 matching 9 bases. This CDR3 has 14 residues. V shed 3 bases, J shed 5 bases, and the junction held 2 bases outside the gene matches. Germline CDR1 reads GTSNPN; CDR2 reads SVGIG (reference sequence).

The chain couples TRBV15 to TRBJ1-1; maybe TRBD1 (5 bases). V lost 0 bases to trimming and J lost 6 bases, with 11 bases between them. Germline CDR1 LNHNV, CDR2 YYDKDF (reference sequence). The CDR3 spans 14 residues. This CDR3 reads CATSREGRAAEAFF. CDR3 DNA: TGTGCCACCAGCAGAGAGGGCAGGGCAGCTGAAGCTTTCTTT.

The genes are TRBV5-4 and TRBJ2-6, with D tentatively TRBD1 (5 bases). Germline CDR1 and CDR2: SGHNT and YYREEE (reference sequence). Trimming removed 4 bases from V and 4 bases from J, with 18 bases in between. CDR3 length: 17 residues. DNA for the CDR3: TGTGCCAGCAGCCAAGGCCCCGCAGGGTCGGGGGCCAACGTCCTGACTTTC. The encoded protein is CASSQGPAGSGANVLTF.

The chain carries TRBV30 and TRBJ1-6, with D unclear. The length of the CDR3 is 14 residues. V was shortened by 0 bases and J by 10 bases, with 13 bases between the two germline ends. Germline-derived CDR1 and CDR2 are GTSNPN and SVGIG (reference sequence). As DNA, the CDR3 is TGTGCCTGGAGTGTAAAACTTTTGGCCTCACCCCTCCACTTT. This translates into CAWSVKLLASPLHF.

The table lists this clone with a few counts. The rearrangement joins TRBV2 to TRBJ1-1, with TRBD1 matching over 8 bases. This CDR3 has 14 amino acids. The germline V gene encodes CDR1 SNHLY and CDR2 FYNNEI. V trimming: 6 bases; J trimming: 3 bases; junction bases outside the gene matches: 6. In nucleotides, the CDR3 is TGTGCCAGCAGCCTCCTACAGGGGGACACTGAAGCTTTCTTT. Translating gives CASSLLQGDTEAFF.

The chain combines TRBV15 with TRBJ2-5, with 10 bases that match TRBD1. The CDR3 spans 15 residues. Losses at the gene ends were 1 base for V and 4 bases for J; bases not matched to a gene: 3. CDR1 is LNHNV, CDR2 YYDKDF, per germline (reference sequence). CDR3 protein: CATSRGTGGLETQYF. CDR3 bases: TGTGCCACCAGCAGAGGGACAGGGGGACTAGAGACCCAGTACTTC.

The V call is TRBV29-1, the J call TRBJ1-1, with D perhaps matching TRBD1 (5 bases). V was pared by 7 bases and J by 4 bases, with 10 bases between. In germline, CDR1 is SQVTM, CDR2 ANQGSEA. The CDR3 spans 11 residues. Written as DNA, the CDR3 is TGCAGCGCCTTGCAGGGCACTGAAGCTTTCTTT. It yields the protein CSALQGTEAFF.

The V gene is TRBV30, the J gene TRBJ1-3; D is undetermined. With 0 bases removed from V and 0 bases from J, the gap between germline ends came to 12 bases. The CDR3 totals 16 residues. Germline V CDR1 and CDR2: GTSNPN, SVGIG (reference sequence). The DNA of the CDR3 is TGTGCCTGGAGTGTAGGCAGGACCAACTCTGGAAACACCATATATTTT. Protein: CAWSVGRTNSGNTIYF.

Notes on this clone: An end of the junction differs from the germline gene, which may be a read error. CDR3 DNA: TGTGCCATCAGTGTGACAGGGCCCTCGCTTTACAATGAGCAGTTCTTC. As protein: CAISVTGPSLYNEQFF. This rearrangement joins TRBV6-1 to TRBJ2-1; TRBD1 matches at 7 bases. The CDR3 is 16 residues long. Germline loops: CDR1 MNHNS, CDR2 SASEGT.

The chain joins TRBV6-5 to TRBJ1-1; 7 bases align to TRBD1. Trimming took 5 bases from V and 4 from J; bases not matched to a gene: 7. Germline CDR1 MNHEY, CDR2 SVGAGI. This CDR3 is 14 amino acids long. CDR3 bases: TGTGCCAGCAGTCTGACAGGGAGAGGCACTGAAGCTTTCTTT. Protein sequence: CASSLTGRGTEAFF.

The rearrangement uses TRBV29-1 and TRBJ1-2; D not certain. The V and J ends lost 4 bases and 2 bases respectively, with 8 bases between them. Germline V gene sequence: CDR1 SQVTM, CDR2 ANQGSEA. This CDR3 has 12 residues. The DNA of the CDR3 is TGCAGCGTTGGAAGGGCGAACTATGGCTACACCTTC. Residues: CSVGRANYGYTF.